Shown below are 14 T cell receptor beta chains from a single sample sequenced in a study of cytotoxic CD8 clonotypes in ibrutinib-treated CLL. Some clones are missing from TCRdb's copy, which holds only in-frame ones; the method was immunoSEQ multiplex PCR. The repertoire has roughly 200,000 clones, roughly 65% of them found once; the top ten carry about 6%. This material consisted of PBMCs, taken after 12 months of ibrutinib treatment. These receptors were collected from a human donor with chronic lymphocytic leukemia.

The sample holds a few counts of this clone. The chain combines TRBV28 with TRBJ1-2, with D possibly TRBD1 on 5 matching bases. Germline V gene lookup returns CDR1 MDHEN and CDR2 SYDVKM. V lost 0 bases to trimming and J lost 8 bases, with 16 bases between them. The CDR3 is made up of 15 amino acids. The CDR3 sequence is CASSLWGQGERGYTF. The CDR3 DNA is TGTGCCAGCAGTTTATGGGGGCAGGGTGAGCGGGGCTACACCTTC.

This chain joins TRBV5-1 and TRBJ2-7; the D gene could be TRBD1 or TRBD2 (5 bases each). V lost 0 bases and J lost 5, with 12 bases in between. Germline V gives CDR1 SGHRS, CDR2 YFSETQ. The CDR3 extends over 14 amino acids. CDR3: CASSLAQVGDEQYF. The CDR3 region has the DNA TGCGCCAGCAGCTTGGCCCAGGTGGGGGACGAGCAGTACTTC.

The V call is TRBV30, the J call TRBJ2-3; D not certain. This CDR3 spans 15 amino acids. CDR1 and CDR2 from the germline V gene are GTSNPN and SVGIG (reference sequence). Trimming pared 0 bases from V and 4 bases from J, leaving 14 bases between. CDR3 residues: CAWSVFDPPPDTQYF. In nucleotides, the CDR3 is TGTGCCTGGAGTGTATTTGACCCTCCGCCAGATACGCAGTATTTT.

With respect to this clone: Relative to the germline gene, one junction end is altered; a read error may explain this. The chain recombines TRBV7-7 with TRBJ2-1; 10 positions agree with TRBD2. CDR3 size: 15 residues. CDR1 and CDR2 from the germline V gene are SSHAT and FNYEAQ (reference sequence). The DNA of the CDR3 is TGTGCTAGCAGCTTCAGTAGCGGGGGGCACAATGAGCAGTTCTTC. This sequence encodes CASSFSSGGHNEQFF.

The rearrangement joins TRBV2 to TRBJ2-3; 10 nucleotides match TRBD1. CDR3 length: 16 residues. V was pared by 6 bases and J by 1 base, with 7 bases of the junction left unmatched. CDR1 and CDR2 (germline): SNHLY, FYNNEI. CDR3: CASSGRQGARTDTQYF. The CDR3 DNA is TGTGCCAGCAGCGGCAGACAGGGGGCCCGCACAGATACGCAGTATTTT.

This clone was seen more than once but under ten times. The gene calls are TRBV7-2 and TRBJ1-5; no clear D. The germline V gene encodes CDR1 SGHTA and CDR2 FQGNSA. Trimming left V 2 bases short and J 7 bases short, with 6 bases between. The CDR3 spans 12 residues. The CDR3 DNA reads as TGTGCCAGCAGCTTAAGGCAGCAGCCCCAGCATTTT. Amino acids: CASSLRQQPQHF. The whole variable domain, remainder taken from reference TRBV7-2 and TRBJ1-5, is GAGVSQSPSNKVTEKGKDVELRCDPISGHTALYWYRQSLGQGLEFLIYFQGNSAPDKSGLPSDRFSAERTGGSVSTLTIQRTQQEDSAVYLCASSLRQQPQHFGDGTRLSIL.

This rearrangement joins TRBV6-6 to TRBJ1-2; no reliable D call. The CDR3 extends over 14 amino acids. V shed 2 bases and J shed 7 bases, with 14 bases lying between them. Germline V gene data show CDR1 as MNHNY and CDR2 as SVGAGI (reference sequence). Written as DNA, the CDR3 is TGTGCCAGCAGTTACGAGCAATCCGGGTTTGGCTACACCTTC. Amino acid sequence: CASSYEQSGFGYTF.

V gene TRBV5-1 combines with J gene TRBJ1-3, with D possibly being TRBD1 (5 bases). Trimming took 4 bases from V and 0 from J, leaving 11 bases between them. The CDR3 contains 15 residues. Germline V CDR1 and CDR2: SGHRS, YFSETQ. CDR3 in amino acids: CASSKQATSGNTIYF. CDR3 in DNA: TGCGCCAGCAGCAAACAGGCGACCTCTGGAAACACCATATATTTT. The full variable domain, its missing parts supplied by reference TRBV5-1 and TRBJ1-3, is KAGVTQTPRYLIKTRGQQVTLSCSPISGHRSVSWYQQTPGQGLQFLFEYFSETQRNKGNFPGRFSGRQFSNSRSEMNVSTLELGDSALYLCASSKQATSGNTIYFGEGSWLTVV.

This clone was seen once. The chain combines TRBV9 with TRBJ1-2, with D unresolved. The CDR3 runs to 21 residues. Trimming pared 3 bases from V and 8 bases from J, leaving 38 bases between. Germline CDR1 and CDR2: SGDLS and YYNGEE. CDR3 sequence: CASSARYLGNTGSNPMWGYTF. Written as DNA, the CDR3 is TGTGCCAGCAGCGCGCGCTACCTCGGGAACACCGGATCTAATCCCATGTGGGGCTACACCTTC. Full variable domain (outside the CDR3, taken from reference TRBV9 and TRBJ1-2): DSGVTQTPKHLITATGQRVTLRCSPRSGDLSVYWYQQSLDQGLQFLIQYYNGEERAKGNILERFSAQQFPDLHSELNLSSLELGDSALYFCASSARYLGNTGSNPMWGYTFGSGTRLTVV.

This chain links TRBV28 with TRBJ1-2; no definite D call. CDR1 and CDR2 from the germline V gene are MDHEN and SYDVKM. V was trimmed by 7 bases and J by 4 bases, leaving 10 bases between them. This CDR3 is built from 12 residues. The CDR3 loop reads CASKPGSYGYTF. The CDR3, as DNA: TGTGCCAGCAAACCGGGGTCCTATGGCTACACCTTC.

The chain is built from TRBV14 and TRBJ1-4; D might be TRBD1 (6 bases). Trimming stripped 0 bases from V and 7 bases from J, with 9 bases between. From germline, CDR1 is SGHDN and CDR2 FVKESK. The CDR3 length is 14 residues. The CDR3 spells CASSQEWGAEKLFF. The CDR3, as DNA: TGTGCCAGCAGCCAAGAATGGGGGGCTGAAAAACTGTTTTTT.

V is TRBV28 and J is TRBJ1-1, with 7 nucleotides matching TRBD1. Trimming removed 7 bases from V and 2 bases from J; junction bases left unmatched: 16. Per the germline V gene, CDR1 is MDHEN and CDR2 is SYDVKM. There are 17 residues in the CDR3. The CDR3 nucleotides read TGTGCCAGCACCCAGGGGGGGGTTTTATGGTCAAACACTGAAGCTTTCTTT. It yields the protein CASTQGGVLWSNTEAFF.

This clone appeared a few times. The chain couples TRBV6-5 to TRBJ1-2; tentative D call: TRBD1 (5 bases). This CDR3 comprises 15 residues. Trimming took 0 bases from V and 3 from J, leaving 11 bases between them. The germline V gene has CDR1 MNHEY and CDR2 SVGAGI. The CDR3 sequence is CASSYSRGGDYGYTF. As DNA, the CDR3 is TGTGCCAGCAGTTACTCAAGGGGAGGCGACTATGGCTACACCTTC.

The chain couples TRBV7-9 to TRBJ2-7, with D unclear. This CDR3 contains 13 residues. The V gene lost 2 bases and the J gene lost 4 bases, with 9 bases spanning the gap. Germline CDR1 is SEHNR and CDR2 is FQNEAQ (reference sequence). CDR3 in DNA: TGTGCCAGCAGCTTAACTGTGGATTACGAGCAGTACTTC. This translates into CASSLTVDYEQYF. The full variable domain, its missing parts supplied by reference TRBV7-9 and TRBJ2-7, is DTGVSQNPRHKITKRGQNVTFRCDPISEHNRLYWYRQTLGQGPEFLTYFQNEAQLEKSRLLSDRFSAERPKGSFSTLEIQRTEQGDSAMYLCASSLTVDYEQYFGPGTRLTVT.